One and the same sample provided the 22 T cell receptor beta chains below, sequenced in a study of pediatric ulcerative colitis. Profiled with immunoSEQ multiplex PCR; TCRdb holds only in-frame clones, not every one. The sample consists of more than 40,000 clones, 78% of them appearing once. During colonoscopy, one to two rectal pinch biopsies were collected. What was sequenced was gut tissue. Receptors originate from a girl aged 5-17 years with moderate ulcerative colitis.

CDR3 DNA: TGTGCCACCGGGCGGCTTTTAAAGAATGAGCAGTTCTTC. It translates to CATGRLLKNEQFF. This chain joins TRBV2 and TRBJ2-1; D uncertain. The V gene's germline CDR1 is SNHLY and CDR2 FYNNEI. Trimming stripped 10 bases from V and 7 bases from J, with 17 bases between. This CDR3 comprises 13 residues. Variable domain in full (rest from reference TRBV2 and TRBJ2-1): EPEVTQTPSHQVTQMGQEVILRCVPISNHLYFYWYRQILGQKVEFLVSFYNNEISEKSEIFDDQFSVERPDGSNFTLKIRSTKLEDSAMYFCATGRLLKNEQFFGPGTRLTVL.

V and J are TRBV9 and TRBJ1-2; D is possibly TRBD1 (5 bases). CDR1 and CDR2 from the germline V gene are SGDLS and YYNGEE. This CDR3 region has 15 residues. The V gene lost 0 bases and the J gene lost 6 bases, with 15 bases spanning the gap. The CDR3 DNA reads as TGTGCCAGCAGCGTAGATTTCCTGGGGCAGAATGGCTACACCTTC. Residues: CASSVDFLGQNGYTF. Together with reference TRBV9 and TRBJ1-2, the CDR3 gives the full variable domain: DSGVTQTPKHLITATGQRVTLRCSPRSGDLSVYWYQQSLDQGLQFLIQYYNGEERAKGNILERFSAQQFPDLHSELNLSSLELGDSALYFCASSVDFLGQNGYTFGSGTRLTVV.

The chain carries TRBV7-2 and TRBJ1-6; 10 bases fit TRBD1. J gave up 8 bases and V 5 bases, and 9 bases lay outside the gene matches. CDR1 and CDR2 (germline): SGHTA, FQGNSA. CDR3 length equals 16 residues. CDR3 DNA: TGTGCCAGCAGCGAATTTCGACAGGGGGCAGATTCACCCCTCCACTTT. This sequence encodes CASSEFRQGADSPLHF. Together with reference TRBV7-2 and TRBJ1-6, the CDR3 gives the full variable domain: GAGVSQSPSNKVTEKGKDVELRCDPISGHTALYWYRQSLGQGLEFLIYFQGNSAPDKSGLPSDRFSAERTGGSVSTLTIQRTQQEDSAVYLCASSEFRQGADSPLHFGNGTRLTVT.

Within the sample, this clone is medium-sized. CDR3 sequence reads: CASSGQASNQPQHF. CDR3 DNA sequence: TGTGCCAGCTCGGGACAGGCAAGCAATCAGCCCCAGCATTTT. The chain carries TRBV6-1 and TRBJ1-5, with 8 bases lining up with TRBD1. The CDR3 runs to 14 residues. The J segment lost 1 base and the V segment lost 8 bases, leaving 4 bases of the junction unmatched. The germline V gene encodes CDR1 MNHNS and CDR2 SASEGT.

V and J are TRBV5-1 and TRBJ1-5, with D possibly matching TRBD1 (6 bases). Per germline, CDR1 SGHRS and CDR2 YFSETQ. The CDR3 length is 14 residues. The V gene lost 4 bases and the J gene lost 6 bases, with 14 bases spanning the gap. CDR3 amino acids: CASSPGTPSQPQHF. DNA of the CDR3: TGCGCCAGCAGCCCCGGGACACCTAGTCAGCCCCAGCATTTT. The entire variable domain, with the rest obtained from reference TRBV5-1 and TRBJ1-5, is as follows: KAGVTQTPRYLIKTRGQQVTLSCSPISGHRSVSWYQQTPGQGLQFLFEYFSETQRNKGNFPGRFSGRQFSNSRSEMNVSTLELGDSALYLCASSPGTPSQPQHFGDGTRLSIL.

This chain joins TRBV7-6 and TRBJ1-1; D gene ambiguous. V was shortened by 5 bases and J by 2 bases, with 12 bases between the two germline ends. The CDR3 covers 14 residues. Germline-derived CDR1 and CDR2 are SGHVS and FNYEAQ. CDR3 DNA: TGTGCCAGCAGCCTAATAGACACCAACACTGAAGCTTTCTTT. Translating gives CASSLIDTNTEAFF.

The chain employs TRBV6-1 and TRBJ2-1, with D perhaps matching TRBD2 (6 bases). The CDR3 spans 14 residues. V dropped 2 bases and J dropped 5 bases, with 10 bases sitting between them. Germline-derived CDR1 and CDR2 are MNHNS and SASEGT. This CDR3 reads CASSEIGGNNEQFF. The DNA for the CDR3 is TGTGCCAGCAGTGAAATCGGCGGGAACAATGAGCAGTTCTTC.

For the CDR3, the DNA is TGCGCCAGCAGCTTGTGGGCTAGCGGGGGCTACGAGCAGTACTTC. Residues: CASSLWASGGYEQYF. This chain links TRBV5-1 with TRBJ2-7, with 10 bases identical to TRBD2. The junction had 4 bases not matched to a gene; V was cut back by 1 base and J by 3 bases. Germline CDR1 SGHRS, CDR2 YFSETQ. This CDR3 spans 15 amino acids.

The chain uses TRBV5-1 and TRBJ1-1; no definite D call. With 1 base removed from V and 5 bases from J, the gap between germline ends came to 12 bases. CDR3 length: 14 residues. Germline CDR1 and CDR2: SGHRS and YFSETQ. The CDR3 is CASSLTLLGTEAFF. CDR3 nucleotide sequence: TGCGCCAGCAGCTTGACACTCCTGGGGACTGAAGCTTTCTTT.

Points on this clone: A read error may account for a junction end that differs from germline. This sample includes further DNA sequences coding for the same CDR3. The rearrangement links TRBV11-3 to TRBJ2-1; D is ambiguous. This CDR3 is built from 13 residues. Germline V gives CDR1 SGHNT, CDR2 YENEEA. In DNA form, the CDR3 reads TGTGCTAGCAGCCCCACTCGGTACAATGAGCAGTTCTTC. Amino acids: CASSPTRYNEQFF.

This clone was detected once. V usage is TRBV5-4 and J usage is TRBJ2-5, with 7 positions matching TRBD1. The trim removed 5 bases at V and 2 bases at J, leaving 9 bases unmatched. The germline V gene encodes CDR1 SGHNT and CDR2 YYREEE (reference sequence). The CDR3 consists of 15 residues. In nucleotides, the CDR3 is TGTGCCAGCAGACCGGGACAGATAATACAAGAGACCCAGTACTTC. Protein: CASRPGQIIQETQYF.

V gene TRBV7-6 combines with J gene TRBJ2-3, with 10 bases matching TRBD2. Trimming took 5 bases from V and 4 from J; bases not matched to a gene: 3. Germline V gene data show CDR1 as SGHVS and CDR2 as FNYEAQ. The CDR3 loop spans 14 amino acids. The CDR3 spells CASSPGLAADTQYF. CDR3 sequence (DNA): TGTGCCAGCAGCCCAGGACTAGCGGCAGATACGCAGTATTTT.

CDR3 DNA: TGCGCCAGCAGCTTCCCCGCGTACGGCTATGGCTACACCTTC. Residues: CASSFPAYGYGYTF. V and J are TRBV5-1 and TRBJ1-2; D ambiguous. The CDR3 extends over 14 amino acids. With 2 bases removed from V and 4 bases from J, the gap between germline ends came to 12 bases. Germline CDR1 and CDR2: SGHRS and YFSETQ.

This chain joins TRBV11-2 and TRBJ2-1; no definite D call. Trimming took off 2 bases at V and 10 bases at J, with 3 bases between the two ends. The CDR3 covers 10 residues. The germline CDR1 and CDR2 sequences are SGHAT and FQNNGV. Written as DNA, the CDR3 is TGTGCCAGCAGCTTATCAGAGCAGTTCTTC. Translating it yields CASSLSEQFF.

The chain recombines TRBV10-1 with TRBJ2-7; D possibly corresponds to TRBD2 (6 bases). CDR3 length equals 13 residues. Trimming took off 1 base at V and 11 bases at J, with 15 bases between the two ends. Germline V gene lookup returns CDR1 WNHNN and CDR2 SYGVQD (reference sequence). The CDR3 nucleotides read TGCGCCAGCAGTGAGTACGTGGTGGGGGAGGAGTACTTC. This sequence encodes CASSEYVVGEEYF.

V is TRBV23-1 and J is TRBJ2-1; D may correspond to TRBD1 or TRBD2 (5 bases each). TRBV23-1 belongs to the ORF category, with a function that is uncertain. V gave up 0 bases and J gave up 8 bases, with 17 bases separating them. This CDR3 comprises 16 residues. CDR3 coding DNA: TGCGCCAGCAGTCAATCGGAGGACATTTTGGGGTATGAGCAGTTCTTC. This codes for CASSQSEDILGYEQFF.

This chain joins TRBV6-5 and TRBJ1-1, with D tentatively TRBD1 (5 bases). The germline V gene has CDR1 MNHEY and CDR2 SVGAGI. The ends were cut back, 8 bases at V and 3 bases at J, with 19 bases in the middle. The CDR3 loop spans 15 amino acids. CDR3 in amino acids: CASSLLTGGDTEAFF. The CDR3 DNA reads TGTGCCAGCTCACTCTTAACCGGGGGGGACACTGAAGCTTTCTTT.

This chain joins TRBV11-3 and TRBJ2-7; D is unclear. The CDR3 runs 15 residues. V was pared by 1 base and J by 4 bases, with 14 bases between. Germline CDR1 and CDR2: SGHNT and YENEEA. CDR3 nucleotides: TGTGCCAGCAGCTTAGCCTTGGGCTTAGCTTACGAGCAGTACTTC. Translated: CASSLALGLAYEQYF.

The V gene is TRBV4-2, the J gene TRBJ1-2; maybe TRBD1 (5 bases). Per germline, CDR1 LGHNA and CDR2 YNFKEQ. This CDR3 region has 14 residues. Trimming cost V 2 bases and J 6 bases, with 13 bases left between them. CDR3 residues: CASSQSAGGDGYTF. CDR3 DNA: TGTGCCAGCAGCCAATCGGCCGGGGGGGATGGCTACACCTTC.

This rearrangement joins TRBV4-2 to TRBJ1-5; D not resolved. The germline V and J ends were trimmed by 0 bases and 2 bases, with 17 bases remaining between them. The CDR3 runs 18 residues. Germline values: CDR1 LGHNA, CDR2 YNFKEQ. The CDR3 sequence: CASSQERATGIGNQPQHF. CDR3 bases: TGTGCCAGCAGCCAAGAGAGGGCGACGGGGATTGGCAATCAGCCCCAGCATTTT.

The chain uses TRBV2 and TRBJ2-1, with TRBD2 as a possible D gene (6 bases). Germline-derived CDR1 and CDR2 are SNHLY and FYNNEI. CDR3 length: 15 residues. V lost 1 base to trimming and J lost 4 bases, with 11 bases between them. CDR3 sequence reads: CASSEGPSAYNEQFF. CDR3 DNA sequence: TGTGCCAGCAGTGAAGGGCCTAGCGCTTACAATGAGCAGTTCTTC. Combining the CDR3 with reference TRBV2 and TRBJ2-1 gives the whole variable domain EPEVTQTPSHQVTQMGQEVILRCVPISNHLYFYWYRQILGQKVEFLVSFYNNEISEKSEIFDDQFSVERPDGSNFTLKIRSTKLEDSAMYFCASSEGPSAYNEQFFGPGTRLTVL.

Note on this clone: A read error may produce the germline difference seen at one junction end. This sequence joins TRBV28 and TRBJ2-7; 8 bases fit TRBD1. Germline lookup yields CDR1 MDHEN and CDR2 SYDVKM. The CDR3 runs to 15 residues. The CDR3: CASSPPDREGYGQYF. In DNA, the CDR3 is TGTGCCAGCAGTCCGCCGGACAGGGAAGGGTACGGGCAGTACTTC.